This TCR beta chain was sequenced in a study of cytomegalovirus exposure and HLA in healthy donors listed by TCRdb under 2017. Regarding the research as a whole: An earlier analysis of approximately 640 of the donors reported approximately 300 Gb of sequence data and 100 million to 140 million unique TCR beta sequences from roughly 200 million T cells. A later genetic analysis took genome-wide SNP genotypes for 398 of the 666 donors and used that subset as a discovery cohort. The study profiled the T cell repertoires of 500 to 800 subjects by immunosequencing and related them to cytomegalovirus serostatus. Rather than using new phenotypic data, the later analysis identified candidate immune exposures from TCR beta sequences and from how often those sequences occurred across donors. The study aimed to test whether signatures of past pathogen exposure could be identified by cataloging public T cell receptors. The number of typed donors differed by locus: roughly 629-640 for A, B, C, DRB1 and DQB1; approximately 520 for DQA1; approximately 600 for DPA1; and roughly 470 for DPB1. All discovery cohort repertoires had been generated using a single sequencing platform. HLA typing included class I and class II loci at four-digit resolution. The genetic ancestry cluster associated with self-reported Caucasian donors included 81% of the 398 genotyped donors. Across around 400 genotyped donors of the cohort, an average of about 220,000 unique TCR beta nucleotide sequences per donor were sequenced, and 15% to 20% of those sequences were non-productive. To study patterns of TCR occurrence, a later analysis re-analyzed previously published TCR beta repertoires from 666 donors and added high-resolution HLA genotyping. An early release covering some 640 HLA-typed donors comprised approximately 290 gigabases of sequencing data and approximately 85 million unique TCR sequences. Alongside the repertoire data, information on donor age, sex, ethnicity and CMV serostatus was compiled. Roughly 5 DR-DQ haplotypes were handled as single units for association and clustering because linkage in the cohort was strong. Besides the first cohort of 500 to 700 subjects, a separate validation cohort made up of 120 or so different subjects was used. In an earlier analysis of several hundred of the donors, high-throughput TCR beta sequencing was used to judge whether each TCR beta V gene segment behaved as functional or pseudogenic. To predict cytomegalovirus infection status, the study combined high-throughput TCR immunosequencing, statistical association of individual TCRs with disease status, and machine learning. General findings and caveats noted by the study authors: The authors suggested that the approach could potentially be extended to other disease states and immunological phenotypes. Three of the identified cytomegalovirus-associated TCR beta chains were confirmed in vitro to be specific for cytomegalovirus antigens. According to a later genetic analysis, donors in an Asian-associated ancestry cluster had fewer N-insertions in productive TCRs than the approximately 630-donor mean. The cohort was sequenced for TCR beta chains only, and without alpha or paired-chain data the features that could be detected were limited. A later analysis reported that several top co-occurrence clusters appeared linked to parvovirus B19, influenza, CMV and Epstein-Barr virus. A later analysis found that HLA-associated TCR beta chains were more clonally expanded and had lower generation probabilities than equally common non-associated chains. Most CMV-associated TCR beta chains appeared to be HLA-restricted in a later analysis, and the HLA associations seemed to be driven largely by CMV exposure. In a later analysis, TCR association rates were found to vary across HLA loci, with the most associated TCRs seen for DRB1 alleles and the fewest for HLA-C alleles. Most TCR sequences were seen in very few donors, while some public TCRs were found in many individuals. A later genetic analysis associated a missense DCLRE1C variant with V-gene and J-gene trimming of TCR beta chains, and an independent cohort replicated the association. Because counts were too low, 15 to 20 rarely observed V segments, including chromosome 9 orphons, were left out of the earlier analysis of roughly 600 of the donors. Immune exposure information for the cohort was limited to CMV serostatus. HLA typing was unavailable for some donors at each locus, so association tests used only the typed subset. In both the original and validation cohorts, the classifier was reported to diagnose cytomegalovirus status with high specificity and sensitivity. The study gave a list of some 150 TCR beta chains associated with cytomegalovirus. When HLA alleles, especially DR and DQ, strongly co-occurred, attributing TCR associations to individual alleles was difficult. A group of highly shared sequence variants was considered likely to be a technical artifact of the sequencing pipeline. Correlated functional status among segregating V segments might reflect linkage disequilibrium, but an unknown experimental factor could not be ruled out. Sequencing depth was assumed to be roughly uniform across donors in the presence/absence analyses, though that assumption may not hold. In an earlier analysis of 587 of the donors, most TCR beta V segments appeared in productive rearrangements about 87% or about 30% of the time, broadly matching IMGT annotations. Because the 87-base-pair reads could not distinguish some IMGT-functional V segments, including TRBV6-2 and TRBV6-3, those segments were excluded. A further reported finding was that TCR beta sequences accurately predicted the HLA-A and HLA-B alleles for most subjects in the first cohort. In a later analysis, over 15,000 TCR beta sequences were associated with specific HLA alleles at a false discovery rate of 0.05.

A distance of 17 bases separates the germline ends of V and J, which lose 11 bases and 4 bases respectively. The germline V gene encodes CDR1 LNHDA and CDR2 SQIVND (reference sequence). Spanning cysteine to phenylalanine, the CDR3 consists of 13 amino acids. Only the CDR3 DNA stays, 39 bases, in frame from base 1. In total, just over 650 healthy bone marrow donors made up the cohort. All cohort members were sampled while nominally healthy, although unrecorded immune exposures were likely present. The donor tested CMV seropositive, placing the donor among the 250 to 350 seropositive members of the cohort. A peripheral blood sample was collected from each donor, and TCR beta sequencing was performed on peripheral blood mononuclear cells. The Qiagen DNeasy Blood Extraction Kit was used to extract genomic DNA from the blood cell samples. Library prep was done by the immunoSEQ multiplex PCR assay. For the multiplex PCR, a mixture combining 60 forward primers for TCR Vbeta segments and 13 reverse primers for TCR Jbeta segments was used. The CDR3 region of rearranged TCR beta genes was amplified from genomic DNA by a multiplex PCR assay. On the Illumina HiSeq System, the amplified TCR beta libraries were sequenced as 87-base-pair reads. As for the original processing: A later analysis tallied tens of millions of unique TCR beta chains across the 666 repertoires, and 10 million to 11 million of those chains were shared by two or more donors. Raw reads were error-corrected and collapsed into unique sequences with a nearest-neighbor algorithm that merged closely related sequences to remove PCR and sequencing errors. CDR3 sequences were aligned to IMGT reference sequences to assign V, D and J gene segments. For a sequence to be retained, a match of at least six nucleotides to both a V gene segment and a J gene segment was required. A rearrangement counted as productive if the CDR3 had no stop codons and remained in frame with V and J, and every other rearrangement counted as non-productive. Following IMGT convention, CDR3 was defined as the stretch from the second conserved V-encoded cysteine up to the conserved J-encoded phenylalanine. The earlier analysis of some 550 of the donors excluded any sequence lacking an unambiguous match to a single V gene segment. An earlier analysis of about 590 of the donors classified V segments as functional when productive rearrangements were above 56.7% and as segregating when the standard deviation between donors was above 5%. To diagnose cytomegalovirus status from the catalog of TCR beta chain sequences, a statistical classification framework was built. In a later analysis, TCR nucleotide sequences were compared against IMGT/GENE-DB human TR gene sequences so that V and J genes could be assigned. Using the TCRdist pipeline, a later analysis assigned CDR3 sequences along with most-parsimonious VDJ recombination scenarios. In a later analysis, every TCR beta chain was defined by the combination of its CDR3 amino acid sequence and its V-gene family, and reads without a unique V-gene family were dropped. To address suspected cross-contamination and a sequencing artifact, a later analysis removed approximately 600 highly shared, low-generation-probability nucleotide sequences. In a later analysis, a clonal expansion index was calculated for each public chain from normalized within-repertoire ranks of inferred template counts. Generation probabilities in a later analysis came from a VDJ recombination model fitted to out-of-frame rearrangements, and those results were checked against IGoR. Hypergeometric tests were used in a later analysis to score TCR-TCR, TCR-HLA and TCR-CMV co-occurrence, with a repertoire-size bias correction applied to the TCR pairs. To estimate false discovery rates, a later analysis permuted the HLA or CMV assignments 20 times. A later analysis grouped co-occurring TCRs with DBSCAN, adding TCRdist sequence similarity when clustering within HLA-allele-positive subsets. Co-occurrence clustering excluded repertoires with fewer than 30,000 or more than 120,000 public chains, plus five with anomalous nucleotide sharing. As stored in TCRdb, this immuneACCESS dataset retains in-frame rearrangements with V and J assigned. A fraction of the clones does not appear; measured against another copy, unresolved V genes explain less than half of the discrepancy, and the remainder lacks a known reason. That table is the source of V, J and clone size, and D and trimming were worked out from the DNA. The sample table shows some 180,000 clones, and roughly 9.5% are seen once. Less than 1.5% of the sample goes to the ten largest clones.

As for this clone: Its antigen has not been determined. Base-call qualities are not available, and no considerably larger clone is one nucleotide away. Other DNA sequences from this sample encode an identical CDR3 as well.

Sequenced input: PBMCs. The origin of this receptor is a woman aged 25 to 45 in good health and CMV-seropositive. The chain couples TRBV19 to TRBJ1-1, with no reliable assignment of the D segment. The CDR3 reads CAAAWTGSTEAFF. The base sequence is TGTGCCGCAGCCTGGACGGGGAGCACTGAAGCTTTCTTT.